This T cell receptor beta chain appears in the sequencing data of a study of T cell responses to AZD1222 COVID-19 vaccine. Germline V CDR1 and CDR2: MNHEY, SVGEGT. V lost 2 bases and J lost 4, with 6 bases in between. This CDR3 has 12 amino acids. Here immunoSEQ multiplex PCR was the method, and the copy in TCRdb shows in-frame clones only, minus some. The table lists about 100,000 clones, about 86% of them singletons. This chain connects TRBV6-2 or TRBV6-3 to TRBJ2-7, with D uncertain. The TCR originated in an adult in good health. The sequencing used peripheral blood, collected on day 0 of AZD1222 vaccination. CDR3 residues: CASSYVAYEQYF. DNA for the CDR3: TGTGCCAGCAGTTACGTGGCTTACGAGCAGTACTTC.